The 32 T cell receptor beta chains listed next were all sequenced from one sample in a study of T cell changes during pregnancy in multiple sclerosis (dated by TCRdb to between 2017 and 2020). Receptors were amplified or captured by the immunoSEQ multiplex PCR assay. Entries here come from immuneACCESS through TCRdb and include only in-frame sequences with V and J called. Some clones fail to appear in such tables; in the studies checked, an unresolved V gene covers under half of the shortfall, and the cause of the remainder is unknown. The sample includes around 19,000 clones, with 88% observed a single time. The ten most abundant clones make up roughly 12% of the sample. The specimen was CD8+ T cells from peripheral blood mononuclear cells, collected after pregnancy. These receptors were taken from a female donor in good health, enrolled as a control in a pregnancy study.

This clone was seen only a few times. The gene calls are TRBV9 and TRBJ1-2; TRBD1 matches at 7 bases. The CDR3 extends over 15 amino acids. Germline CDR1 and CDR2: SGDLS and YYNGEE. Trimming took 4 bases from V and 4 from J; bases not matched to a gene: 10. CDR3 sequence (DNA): TGTGCCAGCAGCCTGGGAGCGACAGGGAGCTATGGCTACACCTTC. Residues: CASSLGATGSYGYTF.

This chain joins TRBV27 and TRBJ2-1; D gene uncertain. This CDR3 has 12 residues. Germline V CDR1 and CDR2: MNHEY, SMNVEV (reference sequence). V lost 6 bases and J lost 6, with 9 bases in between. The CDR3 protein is CASSPLGNEQFF. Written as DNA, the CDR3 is TGTGCCAGCAGCCCCCTAGGCAATGAGCAGTTCTTC.

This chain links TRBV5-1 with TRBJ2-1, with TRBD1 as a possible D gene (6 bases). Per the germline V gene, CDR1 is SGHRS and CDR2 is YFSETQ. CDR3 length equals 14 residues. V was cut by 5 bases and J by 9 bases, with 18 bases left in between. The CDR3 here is CASRTWAGDREQFF. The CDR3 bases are TGCGCCAGCAGGACCTGGGCAGGGGACCGTGAGCAGTTCTTC. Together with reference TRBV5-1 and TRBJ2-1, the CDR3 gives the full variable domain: KAGVTQTPRYLIKTRGQQVTLSCSPISGHRSVSWYQQTPGQGLQFLFEYFSETQRNKGNFPGRFSGRQFSNSRSEMNVSTLELGDSALYLCASRTWAGDREQFFGPGTRLTVL.

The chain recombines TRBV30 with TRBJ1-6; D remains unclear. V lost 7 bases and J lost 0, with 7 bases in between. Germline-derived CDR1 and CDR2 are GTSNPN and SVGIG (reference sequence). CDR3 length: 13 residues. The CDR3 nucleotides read TGTGCCTTTAGATCCTCCTATAATTCACCCCTCCACTTT. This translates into CAFRSSYNSPLHF.

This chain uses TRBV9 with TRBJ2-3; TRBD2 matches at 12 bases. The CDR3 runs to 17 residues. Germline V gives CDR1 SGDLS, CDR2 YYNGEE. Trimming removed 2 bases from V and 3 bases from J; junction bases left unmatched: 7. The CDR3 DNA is TGTGCCAGCAGCGTCCAGGGACTAGCGGGTAGAACAGATACGCAGTATTTT. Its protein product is CASSVQGLAGRTDTQYF.

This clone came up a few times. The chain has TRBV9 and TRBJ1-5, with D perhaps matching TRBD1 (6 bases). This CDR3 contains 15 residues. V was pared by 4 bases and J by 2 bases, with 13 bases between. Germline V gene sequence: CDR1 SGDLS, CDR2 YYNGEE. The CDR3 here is CASSPGVIGNQPQHF. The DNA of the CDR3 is TGTGCCAGCAGCCCAGGGGTAATCGGCAATCAGCCCCAGCATTTT.

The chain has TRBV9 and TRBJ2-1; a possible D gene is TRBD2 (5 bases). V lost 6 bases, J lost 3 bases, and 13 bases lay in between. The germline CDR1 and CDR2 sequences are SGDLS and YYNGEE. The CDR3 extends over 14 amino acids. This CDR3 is CASNPDSYYNEQFF. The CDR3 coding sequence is TGTGCCAGCAACCCGGACTCTTACTACAATGAGCAGTTCTTC.

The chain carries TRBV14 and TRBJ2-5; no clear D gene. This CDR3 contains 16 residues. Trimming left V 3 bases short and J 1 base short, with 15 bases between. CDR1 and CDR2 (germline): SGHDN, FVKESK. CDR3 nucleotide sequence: TGTGCCAGCAGCCAGTGGGTTTTGGCTAGCCAAGAGACCCAGTACTTC. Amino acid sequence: CASSQWVLASQETQYF.

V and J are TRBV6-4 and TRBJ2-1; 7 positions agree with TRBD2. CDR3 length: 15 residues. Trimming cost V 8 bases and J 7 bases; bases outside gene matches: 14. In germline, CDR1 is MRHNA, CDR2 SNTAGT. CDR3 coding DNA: TGTGCCAGCGCTCTTAATGGCGGGGAGGGAAATGAGCAGTTCTTC. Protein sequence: CASALNGGEGNEQFF.

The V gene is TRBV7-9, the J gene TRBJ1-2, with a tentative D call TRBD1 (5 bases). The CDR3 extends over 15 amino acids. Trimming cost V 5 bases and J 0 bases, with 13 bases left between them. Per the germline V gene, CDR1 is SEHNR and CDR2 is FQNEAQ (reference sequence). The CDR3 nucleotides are TGTGCCAGCAGCGATAATGGACAAGCTAACTATGGCTACACCTTC. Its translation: CASSDNGQANYGYTF.

This CDR3 reads CASSLRGSSYNSPLHF. The CDR3 region has the DNA TGTGCCAGCAGTTTAAGGGGGAGCTCCTATAATTCACCCCTCCACTTT. The chain couples TRBV27 to TRBJ1-6; possibly TRBD1 for D (6 bases). Deletions cut 2 bases from V and 0 bases from J, with 8 bases between. The CDR3 consists of 16 residues. CDR1 MNHEY and CDR2 SMNVEV come from the germline V gene (reference sequence).

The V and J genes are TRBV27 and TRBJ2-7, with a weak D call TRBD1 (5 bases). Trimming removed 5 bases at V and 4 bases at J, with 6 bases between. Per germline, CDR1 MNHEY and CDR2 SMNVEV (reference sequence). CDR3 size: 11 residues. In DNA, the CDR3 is TGTGCCAGCAGTACAGGTTACGAGCAGTACTTC. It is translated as CASSTGYEQYF.

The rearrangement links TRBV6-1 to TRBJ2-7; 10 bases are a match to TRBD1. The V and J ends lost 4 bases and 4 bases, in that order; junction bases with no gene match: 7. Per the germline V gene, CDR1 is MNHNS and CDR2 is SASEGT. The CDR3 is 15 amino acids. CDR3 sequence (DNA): TGTGCCAGCAGTGGGGTCGGGACAGGGGCGTACGAGCAGTACTTC. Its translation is CASSGVGTGAYEQYF.

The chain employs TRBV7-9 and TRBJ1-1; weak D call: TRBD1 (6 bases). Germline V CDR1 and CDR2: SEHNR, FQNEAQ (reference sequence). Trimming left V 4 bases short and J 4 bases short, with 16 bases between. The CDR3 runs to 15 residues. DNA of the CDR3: TGTGCCAGCAGCTCTGCTGCCAGGGGTGGCACTGAAGCTTTCTTT. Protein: CASSSAARGGTEAFF.

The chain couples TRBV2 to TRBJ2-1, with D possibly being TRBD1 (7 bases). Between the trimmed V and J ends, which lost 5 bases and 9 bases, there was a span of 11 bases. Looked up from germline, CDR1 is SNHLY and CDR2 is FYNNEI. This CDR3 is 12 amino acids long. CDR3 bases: TGTGCCAGCAGTCCCCAGGGGGGTGAGCAGTTCTTC. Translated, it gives CASSPQGGEQFF. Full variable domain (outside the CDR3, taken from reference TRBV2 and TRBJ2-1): EPEVTQTPSHQVTQMGQEVILRCVPISNHLYFYWYRQILGQKVEFLVSFYNNEISEKSEIFDDQFSVERPDGSNFTLKIRSTKLEDSAMYFCASSPQGGEQFFGPGTRLTVL.

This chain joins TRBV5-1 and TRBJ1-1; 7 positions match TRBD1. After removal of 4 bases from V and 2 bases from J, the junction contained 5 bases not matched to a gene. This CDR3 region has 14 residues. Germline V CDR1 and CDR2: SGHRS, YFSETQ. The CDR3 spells CASSLDRANTEAFF. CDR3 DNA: TGCGCCAGCAGCCTAGACAGGGCAAACACTGAAGCTTTCTTT.

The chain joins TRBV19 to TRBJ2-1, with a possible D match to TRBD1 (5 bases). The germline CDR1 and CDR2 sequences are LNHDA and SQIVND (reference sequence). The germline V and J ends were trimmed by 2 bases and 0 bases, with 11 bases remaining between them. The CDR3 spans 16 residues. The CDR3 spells CASSILGASSYNEQFF. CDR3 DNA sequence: TGTGCCAGTAGTATACTAGGGGCTAGCTCCTACAATGAGCAGTTCTTC.

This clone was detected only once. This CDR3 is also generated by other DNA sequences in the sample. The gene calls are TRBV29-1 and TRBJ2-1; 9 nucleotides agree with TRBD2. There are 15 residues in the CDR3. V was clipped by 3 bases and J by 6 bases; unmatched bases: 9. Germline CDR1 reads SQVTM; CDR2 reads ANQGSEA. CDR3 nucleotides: TGCAGCGTTGAGGGTAGCGGGGGTCTCCTCAATGAGCAGTTCTTC. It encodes CSVEGSGGLLNEQFF.

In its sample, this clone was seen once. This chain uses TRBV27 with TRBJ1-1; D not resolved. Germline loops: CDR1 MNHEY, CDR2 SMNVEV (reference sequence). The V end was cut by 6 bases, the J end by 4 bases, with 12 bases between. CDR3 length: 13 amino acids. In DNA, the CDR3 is TGTGCCAGCAGGTTAGGCGGGGTCACTGAAGCTTTCTTT. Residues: CASRLGGVTEAFF.

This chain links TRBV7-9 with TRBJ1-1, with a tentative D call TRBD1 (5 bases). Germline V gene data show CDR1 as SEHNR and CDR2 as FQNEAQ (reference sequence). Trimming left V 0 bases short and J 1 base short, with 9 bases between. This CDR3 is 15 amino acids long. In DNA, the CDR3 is TGTGCCAGCAGCTTAGCGGGGGGACCGAACACTGAAGCTTTCTTT. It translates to CASSLAGGPNTEAFF.

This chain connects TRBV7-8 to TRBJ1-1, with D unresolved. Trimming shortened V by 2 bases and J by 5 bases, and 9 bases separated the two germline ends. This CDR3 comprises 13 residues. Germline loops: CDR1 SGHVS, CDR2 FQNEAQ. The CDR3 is CASSLFGSTEAFF. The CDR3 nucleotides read TGTGCCAGCAGCTTATTCGGTTCTACTGAAGCTTTCTTT.

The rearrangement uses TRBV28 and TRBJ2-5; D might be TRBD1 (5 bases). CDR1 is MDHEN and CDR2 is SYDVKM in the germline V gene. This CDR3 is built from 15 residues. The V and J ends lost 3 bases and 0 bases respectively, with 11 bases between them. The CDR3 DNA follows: TGTGCCAGCAGTTTCCAGGACACTAACCAAGAGACCCAGTACTTC. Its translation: CASSFQDTNQETQYF.

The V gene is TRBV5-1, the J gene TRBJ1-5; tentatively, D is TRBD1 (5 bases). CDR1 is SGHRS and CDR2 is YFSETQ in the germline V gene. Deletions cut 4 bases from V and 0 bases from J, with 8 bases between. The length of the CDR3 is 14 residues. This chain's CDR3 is CASSTDSSNQPQHF. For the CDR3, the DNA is TGCGCCAGCAGCACCGACAGTAGCAATCAGCCCCAGCATTTT.

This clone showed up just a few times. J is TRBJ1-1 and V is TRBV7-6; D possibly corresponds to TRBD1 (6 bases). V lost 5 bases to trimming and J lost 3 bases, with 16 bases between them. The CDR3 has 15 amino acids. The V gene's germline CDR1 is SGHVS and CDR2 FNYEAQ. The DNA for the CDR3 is TGTGCCAGCAGCACACCGTCTACAGGGTACACTGAAGCTTTCTTT. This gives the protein CASSTPSTGYTEAFF.

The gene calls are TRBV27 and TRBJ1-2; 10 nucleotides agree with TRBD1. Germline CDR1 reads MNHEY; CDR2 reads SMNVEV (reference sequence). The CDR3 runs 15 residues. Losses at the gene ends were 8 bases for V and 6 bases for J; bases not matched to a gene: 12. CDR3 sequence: CASGRSFGTGDGYTF. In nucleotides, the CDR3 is TGTGCCAGCGGAAGATCCTTCGGGACAGGGGATGGCTACACCTTC.

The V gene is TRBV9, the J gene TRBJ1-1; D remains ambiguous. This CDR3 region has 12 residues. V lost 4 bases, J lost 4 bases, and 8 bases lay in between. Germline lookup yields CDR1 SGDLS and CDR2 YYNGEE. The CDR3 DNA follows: TGTGCCAGCAGCCTCGAGCGCACTGAAGCTTTCTTT. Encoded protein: CASSLERTEAFF.

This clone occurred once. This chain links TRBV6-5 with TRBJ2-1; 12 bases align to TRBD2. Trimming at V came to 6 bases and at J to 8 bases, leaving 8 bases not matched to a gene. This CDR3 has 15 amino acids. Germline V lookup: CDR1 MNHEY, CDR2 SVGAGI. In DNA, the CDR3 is TGTGCCAGCAGAGAACTAGCGGGGGGAACCGATGAGCAGTTCTTC. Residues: CASRELAGGTDEQFF.

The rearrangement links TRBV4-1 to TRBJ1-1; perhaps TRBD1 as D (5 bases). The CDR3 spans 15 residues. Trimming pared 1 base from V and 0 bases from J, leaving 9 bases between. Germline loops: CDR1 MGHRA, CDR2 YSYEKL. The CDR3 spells CASSQARQLNTEAFF. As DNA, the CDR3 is TGCGCCAGCAGCCAAGCGCGACAGTTGAACACTGAAGCTTTCTTT.

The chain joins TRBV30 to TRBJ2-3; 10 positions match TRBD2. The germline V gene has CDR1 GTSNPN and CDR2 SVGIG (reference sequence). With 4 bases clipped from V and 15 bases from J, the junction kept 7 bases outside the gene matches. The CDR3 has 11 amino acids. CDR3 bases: TGTGCCTGGAACTTAGCGGGGGGCCAATATTTT. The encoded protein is CAWNLAGGQYF.

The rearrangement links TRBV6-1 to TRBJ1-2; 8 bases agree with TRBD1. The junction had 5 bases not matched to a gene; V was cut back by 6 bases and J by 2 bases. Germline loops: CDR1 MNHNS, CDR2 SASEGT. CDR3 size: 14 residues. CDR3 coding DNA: TGTGCCAGCAGACCACGGACAGGGAACTATGGCTACACCTTC. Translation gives CASRPRTGNYGYTF.

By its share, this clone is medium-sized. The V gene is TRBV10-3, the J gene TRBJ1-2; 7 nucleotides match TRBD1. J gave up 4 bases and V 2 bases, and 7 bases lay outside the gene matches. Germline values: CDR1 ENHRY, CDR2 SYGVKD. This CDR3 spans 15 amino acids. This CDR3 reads CAISEDQGETYGYTF. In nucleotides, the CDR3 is TGTGCCATCAGTGAGGACCAGGGGGAGACCTATGGCTACACCTTC.

CDR3: CASIPGSSFSGNTIYF. CDR3 nucleotides: TGTGCCAGCATCCCCGGGAGCTCTTTCTCTGGAAACACCATATATTTT. The rearrangement links TRBV28 to TRBJ1-3; D unclear. Trimming shortened V by 7 bases and J by 0 bases, and 16 bases separated the two germline ends. The germline V gene encodes CDR1 MDHEN and CDR2 SYDVKM. This CDR3 region has 16 residues.